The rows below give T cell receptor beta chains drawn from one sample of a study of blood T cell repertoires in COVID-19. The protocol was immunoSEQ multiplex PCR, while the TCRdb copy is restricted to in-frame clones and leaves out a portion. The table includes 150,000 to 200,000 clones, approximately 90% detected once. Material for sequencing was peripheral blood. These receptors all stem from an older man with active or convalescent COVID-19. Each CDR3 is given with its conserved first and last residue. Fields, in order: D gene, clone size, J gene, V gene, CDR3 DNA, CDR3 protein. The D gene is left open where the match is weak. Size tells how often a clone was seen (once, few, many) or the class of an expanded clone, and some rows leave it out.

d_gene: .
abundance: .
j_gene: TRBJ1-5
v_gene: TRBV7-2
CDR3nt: TGTGTCAGCAGTACTTTACGGGTTTATCAGCCCCAGCATTTT
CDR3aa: CVSSTLRVYQPQHF

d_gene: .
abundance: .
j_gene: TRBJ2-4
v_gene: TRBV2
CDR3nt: TGTGCCAGCAGTGGAGGACAGCATCAGTACTTC
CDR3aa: CASSGGQHQYF

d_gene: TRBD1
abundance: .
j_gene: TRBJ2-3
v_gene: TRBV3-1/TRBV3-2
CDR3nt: TGTGCCAGCAGCCCGAACCCAGGGGGAAGGACAGATACGCAGTATTTT
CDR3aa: CASSPNPGGRTDTQYF

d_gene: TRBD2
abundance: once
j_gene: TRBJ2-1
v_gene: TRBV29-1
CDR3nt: TGCAGCGTTGTCGGCGGGAGCTCCTACAATGAGCAGTTCTTC
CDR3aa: CSVVGGSSYNEQFF

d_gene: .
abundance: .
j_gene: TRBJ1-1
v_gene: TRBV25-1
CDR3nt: TGTGCCAGCAGTGGGGGAGAGTGGAACACTGAAGCTTTCTTT
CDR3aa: CASSGGEWNTEAFF

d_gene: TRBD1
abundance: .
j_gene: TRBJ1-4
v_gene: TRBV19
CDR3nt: TGTGCCAGTATCGGACAGGGGAATGAAAAACTGTTTTTT
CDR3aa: CASIGQGNEKLFF

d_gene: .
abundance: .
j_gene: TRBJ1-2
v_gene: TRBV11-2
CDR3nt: TGTGCCAGCAGCTTAGAGGTTGCGGCAGGGGTAGGCTATGGCTACACCTTC
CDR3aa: CASSLEVAAGVGYGYTF

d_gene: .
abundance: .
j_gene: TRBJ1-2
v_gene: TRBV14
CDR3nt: TGTGCCAGCAGCCGCGGACTCGCCTATGGCTACACCTTC
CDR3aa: CASSRGLAYGYTF

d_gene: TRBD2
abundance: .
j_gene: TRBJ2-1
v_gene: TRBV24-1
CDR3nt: TGTGCCACCAGTGAATTCACTAGCGGGAGCGAGCAGTTCTTC
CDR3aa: CATSEFTSGSEQFF

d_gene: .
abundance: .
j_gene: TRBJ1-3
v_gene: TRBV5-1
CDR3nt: TGCGCCAGCAGCTTGCCAGGAAACACCATATATTTT
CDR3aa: CASSLPGNTIYF

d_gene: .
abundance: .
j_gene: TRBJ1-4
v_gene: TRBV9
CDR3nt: TGTGCCAGCAGCCGCTCTCCCCAAGCAGGGAATGAAAAACTGTTTTTT
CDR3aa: CASSRSPQAGNEKLFF

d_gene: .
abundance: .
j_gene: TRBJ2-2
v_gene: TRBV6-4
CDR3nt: TGTGCCAGCAGTTCGCAGGGGAACACCGGGGAGCTGTTTTTT
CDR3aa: CASSSQGNTGELFF

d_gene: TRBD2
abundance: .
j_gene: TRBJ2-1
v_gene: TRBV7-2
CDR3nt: TGTGCCAGCAGCCCGTCGAGTAGCGGGATGGTTAAGTTCTTC
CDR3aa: CASSPSSSGMVKFF

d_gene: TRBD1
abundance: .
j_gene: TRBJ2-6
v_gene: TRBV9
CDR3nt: TGTGCCAGCAGCACTGGACAGGAGCAGGGAGGGGCCAACGTCCTGACTTTC
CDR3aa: CASSTGQEQGGANVLTF

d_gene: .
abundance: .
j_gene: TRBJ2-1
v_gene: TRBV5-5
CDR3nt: TGTGCCAGCAGCTTCCGGGACTTTCCTATCAATGAGCAGTTCTTC
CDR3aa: CASSFRDFPINEQFF

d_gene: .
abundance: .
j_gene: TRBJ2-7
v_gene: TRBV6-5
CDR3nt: TGTGCCAGCAGTCATACACAGAGCTACGAGCAGTACTTC
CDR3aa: CASSHTQSYEQYF

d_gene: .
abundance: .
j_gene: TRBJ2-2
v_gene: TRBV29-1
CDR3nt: TGCAGCGTCCTGGACAAGAACTCCGGGGAGCTGTTTTTT
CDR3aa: CSVLDKNSGELFF

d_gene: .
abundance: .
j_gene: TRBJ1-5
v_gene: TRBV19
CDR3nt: TGTGCCAGTAGTGCCCGGTTCCGGGGGGATCAGCCCCAGCATTTT
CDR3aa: CASSARFRGDQPQHF

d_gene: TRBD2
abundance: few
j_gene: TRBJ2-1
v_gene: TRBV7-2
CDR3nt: TGTGCCAGCAGCTTAGTGGCGGGAGGGCTGAGAACCTACAATGAGCAGTTCTTC
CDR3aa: CASSLVAGGLRTYNEQFF

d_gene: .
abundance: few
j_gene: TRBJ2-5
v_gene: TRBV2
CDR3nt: TGTGCCAGCAGCGATTACCTTGTGGCAGGGAAGACCCAGTACTTC
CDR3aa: CASSDYLVAGKTQYF

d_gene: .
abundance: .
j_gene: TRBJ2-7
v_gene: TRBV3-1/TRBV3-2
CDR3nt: TGTGCCAGCAGCCAAGGGTATGGTACTTTAGATTACGAGCAGTACTTC
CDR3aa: CASSQGYGTLDYEQYF

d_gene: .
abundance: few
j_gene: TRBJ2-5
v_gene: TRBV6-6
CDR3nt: TGTGCCAGCAGTCAAGTTTTCCGGGAGACCCAGTACTTC
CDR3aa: CASSQVFRETQYF

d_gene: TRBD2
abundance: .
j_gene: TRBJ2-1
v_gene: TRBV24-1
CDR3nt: TGTGCCACCAGTGATGCAGCGGGGGGCTTTTTCAATGAGCAGTTCTTC
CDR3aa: CATSDAAGGFFNEQFF

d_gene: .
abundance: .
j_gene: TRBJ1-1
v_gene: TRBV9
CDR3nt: TGTGCCAGCAGCGTCAGACAGCGAGACACTGAAGCTTTCTTT
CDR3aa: CASSVRQRDTEAFF

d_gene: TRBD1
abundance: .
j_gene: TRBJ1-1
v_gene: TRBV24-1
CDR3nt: TGTGCCACCAGTAGGACAGGGGCCACTGAAGCTTTCTTT
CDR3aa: CATSRTGATEAFF

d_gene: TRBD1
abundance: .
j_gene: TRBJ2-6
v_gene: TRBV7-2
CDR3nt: TGTGCCAGCAGCCCCCTCAGACAGGGACACTCTGGGGCCAACGTCCTGACTTTC
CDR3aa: CASSPLRQGHSGANVLTF

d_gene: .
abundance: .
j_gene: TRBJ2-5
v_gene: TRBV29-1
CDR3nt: TGCAGCGCCGGGGTGACAATCCAAGAGACCCAGTACTTC
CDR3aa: CSAGVTIQETQYF

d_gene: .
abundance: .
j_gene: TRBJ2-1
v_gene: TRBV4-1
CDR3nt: TGCGCCAGCAGCCACTTAGTAGATCACAATGAGCAGTTCTTC
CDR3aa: CASSHLVDHNEQFF

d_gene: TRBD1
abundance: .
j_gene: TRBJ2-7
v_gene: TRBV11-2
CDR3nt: TGTGCCAGCAGCCCAAGGACAGGGACCTACGAGCAGTACTTC
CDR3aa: CASSPRTGTYEQYF

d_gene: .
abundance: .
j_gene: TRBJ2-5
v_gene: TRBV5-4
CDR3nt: TGTGCCAGCAGCGAGGCCTCCCTTGGGACCCAGTACTTC
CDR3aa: CASSEASLGTQYF

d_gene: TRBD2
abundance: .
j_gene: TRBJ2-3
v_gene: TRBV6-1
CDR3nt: TGTGCCAGCAGTCAAGGGACCGGGGGGAGCACAGATACGCAGTATTTT
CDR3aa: CASSQGTGGSTDTQYF

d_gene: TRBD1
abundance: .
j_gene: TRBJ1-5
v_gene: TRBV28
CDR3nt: TGTGCCAGCAGTACATATCCTGCAGGGGGCCGTAGCGTAAATCAGCCCCAGCATTTT
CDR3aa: CASSTYPAGGRSVNQPQHF

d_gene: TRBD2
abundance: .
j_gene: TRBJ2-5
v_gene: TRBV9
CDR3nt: TGTGCCAGCAGCGTTGGGACTAGCGGAGAGACCCAGTACTTC
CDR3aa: CASSVGTSGETQYF

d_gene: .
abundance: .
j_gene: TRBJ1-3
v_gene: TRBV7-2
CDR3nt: TGTGCCAGCAGCTTAGGCAGGGGAAACACCATATATTTT
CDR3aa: CASSLGRGNTIYF

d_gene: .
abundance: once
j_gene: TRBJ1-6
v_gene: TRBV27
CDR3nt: TGTGCCAGCAGGCCCTCAGGGGCCGCCAATTCACCCCTCCACTTT
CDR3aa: CASRPSGAANSPLHF

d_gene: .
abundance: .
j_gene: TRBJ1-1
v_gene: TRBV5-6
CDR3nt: TGTGCCAGCAGCGTGGCAGGGGTGAACACTGAAGCTTTCTTT
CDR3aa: CASSVAGVNTEAFF

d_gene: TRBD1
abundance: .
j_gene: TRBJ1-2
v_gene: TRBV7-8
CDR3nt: TGTGCCAGCAGCCCGCCCGGGACAGAGAACTATGGCTACACCTTC
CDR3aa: CASSPPGTENYGYTF

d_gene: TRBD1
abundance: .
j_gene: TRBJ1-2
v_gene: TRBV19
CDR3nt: TGTGCCAGTAGGAGAGTATCCGGTGGCACAGGGGTAGCGACTAACTATGGCTACACCTTC
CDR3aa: CASRRVSGGTGVATNYGYTF

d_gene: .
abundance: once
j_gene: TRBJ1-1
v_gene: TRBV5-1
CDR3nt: TGCGCCAGCAGCTGGGGACTGTCGAACACTGAAGCTTTCTTT
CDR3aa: CASSWGLSNTEAFF

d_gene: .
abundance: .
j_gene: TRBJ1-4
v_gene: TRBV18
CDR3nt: TGTGCCAGCTCTCCTCTCGATGAAAAACTGTTTTTT
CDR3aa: CASSPLDEKLFF

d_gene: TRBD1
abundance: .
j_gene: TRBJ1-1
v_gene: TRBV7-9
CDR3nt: TGTGCCAGCAGCCGCGACAGGGTAGGGATGAACACTGAAGCTTTCTTT
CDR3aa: CASSRDRVGMNTEAFF

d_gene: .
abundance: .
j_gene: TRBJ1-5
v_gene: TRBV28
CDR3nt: TGTGCCAGCAGTTCTCGGGCTGGGGGCGCAAGGCAGCCCCAGCATTTT
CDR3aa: CASSSRAGGARQPQHF

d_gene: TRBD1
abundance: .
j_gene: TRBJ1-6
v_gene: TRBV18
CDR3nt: TGTGCCAGCTCACCAGGGACAGGGGCTGCTTCACCCCTCCACTTT
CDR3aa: CASSPGTGAASPLHF

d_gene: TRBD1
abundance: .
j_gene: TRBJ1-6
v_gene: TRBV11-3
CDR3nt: TGTGCCAGCAGCTTAAAAACAGGGGATTCACCCCTCCACTTT
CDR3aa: CASSLKTGDSPLHF

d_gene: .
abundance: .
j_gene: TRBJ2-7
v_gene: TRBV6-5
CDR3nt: TGTGCCAGCAGTTACTCTTTAGACAGAGCCTACGAGCAGTACTTC
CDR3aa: CASSYSLDRAYEQYF

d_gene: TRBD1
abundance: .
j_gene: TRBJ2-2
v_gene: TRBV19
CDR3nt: TGTGCCAGTAGTAGGAGGACAGGAGGCACCGGGGAGCTGTTTTTT
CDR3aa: CASSRRTGGTGELFF

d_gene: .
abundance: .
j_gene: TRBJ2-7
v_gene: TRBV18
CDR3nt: TGTGCCAGCTCACCAGCGGTGAACTCCTACGAGCAGTACTTC
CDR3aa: CASSPAVNSYEQYF

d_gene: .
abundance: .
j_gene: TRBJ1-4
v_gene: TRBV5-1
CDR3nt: TGCGCCAGCAGCTTGGTAGGGGCTAATGAAAAACTGTTTTTT
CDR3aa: CASSLVGANEKLFF

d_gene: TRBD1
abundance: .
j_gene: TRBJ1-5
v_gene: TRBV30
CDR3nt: TGTGCCTTGCAGGGGGCTAGCAATCAGCCCCAGCATTTT
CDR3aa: CALQGASNQPQHF

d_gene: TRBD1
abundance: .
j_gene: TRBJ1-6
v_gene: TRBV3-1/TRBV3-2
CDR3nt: TGTGCCAGCAGCCACTTTACCGGGACAGTTAATTCACCCCTCCACTTT
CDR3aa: CASSHFTGTVNSPLHF

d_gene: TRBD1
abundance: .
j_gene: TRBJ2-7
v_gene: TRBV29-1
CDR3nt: TGCAGCGGAAAAACCGGGACAGGGCTCTACGAGCAGTACTTC
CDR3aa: CSGKTGTGLYEQYF

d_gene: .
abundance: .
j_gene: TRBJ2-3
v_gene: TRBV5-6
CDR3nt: TGTGCCAGCAGCTGGAGAGGGAGCGGACGATCCGACACAGATACGCAGTATTTT
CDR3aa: CASSWRGSGRSDTDTQYF

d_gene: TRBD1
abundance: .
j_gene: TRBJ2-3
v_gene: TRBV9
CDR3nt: TGTGCCAGCAGCGGACCGGGACAGCCGTCTACTAGCACAGATACGCAGTATTTT
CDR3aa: CASSGPGQPSTSTDTQYF

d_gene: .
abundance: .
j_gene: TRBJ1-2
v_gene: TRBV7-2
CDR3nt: TGTGCCAGCAGCTTAGCGGCCCAGGGAGGCTACACCTTC
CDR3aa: CASSLAAQGGYTF

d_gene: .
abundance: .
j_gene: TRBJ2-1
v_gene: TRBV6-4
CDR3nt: TGTGCCAGCAGTGACTCCGGAGAGGGCCTATACAATGAGCAGTTCTTC
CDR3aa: CASSDSGEGLYNEQFF